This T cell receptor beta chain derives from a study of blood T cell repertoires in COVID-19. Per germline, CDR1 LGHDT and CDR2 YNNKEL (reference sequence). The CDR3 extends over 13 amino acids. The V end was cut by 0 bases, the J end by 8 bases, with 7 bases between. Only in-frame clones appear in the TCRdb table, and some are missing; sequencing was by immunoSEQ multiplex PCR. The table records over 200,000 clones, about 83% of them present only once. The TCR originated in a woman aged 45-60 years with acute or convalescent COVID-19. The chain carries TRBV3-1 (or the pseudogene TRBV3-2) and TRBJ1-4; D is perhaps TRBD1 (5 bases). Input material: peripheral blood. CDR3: CASSQDWGEKLFF. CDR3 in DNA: TGTGCCAGCAGCCAAGATTGGGGCGAAAAACTGTTTTTT.